This entry is about one T cell receptor (beta chain). With V trimmed by 0 bases and J by 3 bases, 6 bases remained unmatched. The CDR3 sequence is 16 residues long. Germline CDR1 LGHNA, CDR2 YNFKEQ. The protocol was immunoSEQ multiplex PCR, while the TCRdb copy is restricted to in-frame clones and leaves out a portion. The sample contains tens of thousands of clones, roughly 90% of which appear only once. The sample comes from a study of technical replicates of blood from a handful of donors. The sequence was obtained from a human donor in good health. V is TRBV4-2 and J is TRBJ2-3; TRBD2 aligns across 7 bases. Sequenced material: T cells isolated from PBMCs. Written as DNA, the CDR3 is TGTGCCAGCAGCCAAGATTCGGCTAGCGGAACAGATACGCAGTATTTT. Protein sequence: CASSQDSASGTDTQYF.